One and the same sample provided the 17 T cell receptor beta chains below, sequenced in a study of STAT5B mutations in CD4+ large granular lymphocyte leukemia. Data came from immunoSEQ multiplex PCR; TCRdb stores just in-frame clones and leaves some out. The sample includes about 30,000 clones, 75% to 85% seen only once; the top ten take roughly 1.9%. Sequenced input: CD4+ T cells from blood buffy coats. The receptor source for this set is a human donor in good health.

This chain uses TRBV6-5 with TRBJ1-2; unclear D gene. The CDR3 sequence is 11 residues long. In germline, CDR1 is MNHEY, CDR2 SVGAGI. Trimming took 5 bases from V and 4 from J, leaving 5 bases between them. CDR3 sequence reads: CASSGAYGYTF. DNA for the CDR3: TGTGCCAGCAGTGGCGCCTATGGCTACACCTTC.

The CDR3 region is CASSDRSSGRWETQYF. The CDR3 coding sequence is TGTGCCAGCAGTGATAGGTCCAGCGGGAGATGGGAGACCCAGTACTTC. V and J are TRBV2 and TRBJ2-5; 8 bases agree with TRBD2. The J segment lost 5 bases and the V segment lost 3 bases, leaving 11 bases of the junction unmatched. Germline CDR1 reads SNHLY; CDR2 reads FYNNEI. The CDR3 runs to 16 residues.

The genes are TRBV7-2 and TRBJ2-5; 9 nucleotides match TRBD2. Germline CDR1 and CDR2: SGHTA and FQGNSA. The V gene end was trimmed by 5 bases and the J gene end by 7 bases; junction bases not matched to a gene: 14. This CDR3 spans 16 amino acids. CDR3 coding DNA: TGTGCCAGCAGCACAAGAGTGCGGGAGGGCCGGGGGACCCAGTACTTC. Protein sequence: CASSTRVREGRGTQYF. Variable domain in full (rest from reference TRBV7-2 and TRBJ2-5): GAGVSQSPSNKVTEKGKDVELRCDPISGHTALYWYRQSLGQGLEFLIYFQGNSAPDKSGLPSDRFSAERTGGSVSTLTIQRTQQEDSAVYLCASSTRVREGRGTQYFGPGTRLLVL.

Here the CDR3 DNA reads TGTGCCAGCAGTCCTACAAGCGGGAGGGTCTCCTACAATGAGCAGTTCTTC. Translating gives CASSPTSGRVSYNEQFF. The rearrangement links TRBV28 to TRBJ2-1; TRBD2 matches at 10 bases. Germline lookup yields CDR1 MDHEN and CDR2 SYDVKM. The CDR3 runs to 17 residues. V trimming: 5 bases; J trimming: 0 bases; junction bases outside the gene matches: 7.

The CDR3 sequence is CASSPFRREDVYNEQFF. In DNA form, the CDR3 reads TGTGCCAGCAGCCCCTTCCGGCGGGAGGACGTGTACAATGAGCAGTTCTTC. J is TRBJ2-1 and V is TRBV5-4; 8 bases match TRBD2. The V segment lost 4 bases and the J segment 4 bases; nucleotides outside the gene matches: 13. The CDR3 spans 17 residues. Looked up from germline, CDR1 is SGHNT and CDR2 is YYREEE (reference sequence). Drawing the rest from reference TRBV5-4 and TRBJ2-1, the complete variable domain is ETGVTQSPTHLIKTRGQQVTLRCSSQSGHNTVSWYQQALGQGPQFIFQYYREEENGRGNFPPRFSGLQFPNYSSELNVNALELDDSALYLCASSPFRREDVYNEQFFGPGTRLTVL.

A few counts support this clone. The CDR3: CASSMDSMNTEAFF. The CDR3 region has the DNA TGTGCCAGCAGCATGGACAGCATGAACACTGAAGCTTTCTTT. The chain links TRBV7-9 to TRBJ1-1; TRBD1 might be the D (6 bases). This CDR3 comprises 14 residues. Trimming stripped 5 bases from V and 0 bases from J, with 10 bases between. Germline-derived CDR1 and CDR2 are SEHNR and FQNEAQ (reference sequence).

The CDR3 DNA reads TGCGCCAGCAGCCCCGGGACTAGCGGGGACACAGATACGCAGTATTTT. The encoded protein is CASSPGTSGDTDTQYF. The V call is TRBV10-1, the J call TRBJ2-3, with 13 bases fitting TRBD2. Trimming at V came to 6 bases and at J to 2 bases, leaving 5 bases not matched to a gene. Germline-derived CDR1 and CDR2 are WNHNN and SYGVQD (reference sequence). This CDR3 has 16 amino acids.

The CDR3 bases are TGTGCCAGCAGTTTCCTAGCGGGAGGGCCGGACGAGCAGTACTTC. This sequence encodes CASSFLAGGPDEQYF. V usage is TRBV28 and J usage is TRBJ2-7, with 12 bases matching TRBD2. The CDR3 is 15 residues long. The V and J ends lost 3 bases and 5 bases, in that order; junction bases with no gene match: 5. Germline V gives CDR1 MDHEN, CDR2 SYDVKM. Supplemented by reference TRBV28 and TRBJ2-7, the full variable domain reads DVKVTQSSRYLVKRTGEKVFLECVQDMDHENMFWYRQDPGLGLRLIYFSYDVKMKEKGDIPEGYSVSREKKERFSLILESASTNQTSMYLCASSFLAGGPDEQYFGPGTRLTVT.

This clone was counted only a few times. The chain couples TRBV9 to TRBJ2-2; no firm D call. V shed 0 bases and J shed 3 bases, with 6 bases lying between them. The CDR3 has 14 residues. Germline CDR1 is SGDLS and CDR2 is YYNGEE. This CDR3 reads CASSVALHTGELFF. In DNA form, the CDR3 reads TGTGCCAGCAGCGTAGCCCTTCACACCGGGGAGCTGTTTTTT.

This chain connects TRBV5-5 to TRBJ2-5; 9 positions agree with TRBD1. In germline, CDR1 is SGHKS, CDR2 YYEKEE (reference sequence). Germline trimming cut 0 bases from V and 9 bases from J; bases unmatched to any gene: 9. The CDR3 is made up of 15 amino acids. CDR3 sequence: CASSLDGTGTTAQYF. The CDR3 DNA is TGTGCCAGCAGCTTGGACGGGACAGGGACCACGGCCCAGTACTTC.

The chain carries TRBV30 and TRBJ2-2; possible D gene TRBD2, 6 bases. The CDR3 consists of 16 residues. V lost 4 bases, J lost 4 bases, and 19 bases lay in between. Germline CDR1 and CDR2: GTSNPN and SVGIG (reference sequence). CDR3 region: CAWTPTGTWSTGELFF. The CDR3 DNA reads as TGTGCCTGGACACCCACCGGGACTTGGTCCACCGGGGAGCTGTTTTTT.

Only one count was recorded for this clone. This chain's CDR3 is CASSSTGANYGYTF. CDR3 in DNA: TGTGCCAGTAGTTCGACAGGGGCTAACTATGGCTACACCTTC. The V gene is TRBV19, the J gene TRBJ1-2; 8 bases align to TRBD1. Germline CDR1 LNHDA, CDR2 SQIVND (reference sequence). This CDR3 is 14 amino acids long. V was clipped by 5 bases and J by 0 bases; unmatched bases: 2. The variable domain in full, with the rest retrieved from reference TRBV19 and TRBJ1-2, is DGGITQSPKYLFRKEGQNVTLSCEQNLNHDAMYWYRQDPGQGLRLIYYSQIVNDFQKGDIAEGYSVSREKKESFPLTVTSAQKNPTAFYLCASSSTGANYGYTFGSGTRLTVV.

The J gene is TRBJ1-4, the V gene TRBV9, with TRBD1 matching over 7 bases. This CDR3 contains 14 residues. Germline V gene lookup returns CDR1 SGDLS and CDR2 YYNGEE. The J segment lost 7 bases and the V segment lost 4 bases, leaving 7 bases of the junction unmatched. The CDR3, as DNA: TGTGCCAGCAGCCCCCAGGGGGGGACTGAAAAACTGTTTTTT. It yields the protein CASSPQGGTEKLFF.

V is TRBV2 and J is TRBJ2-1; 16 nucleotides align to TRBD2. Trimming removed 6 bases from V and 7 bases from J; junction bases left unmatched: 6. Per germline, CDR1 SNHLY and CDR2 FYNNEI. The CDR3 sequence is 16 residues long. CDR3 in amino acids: CASSRGTSGRGNEQFF. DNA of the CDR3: TGTGCCAGCAGCCGAGGGACTAGCGGGAGGGGAAATGAGCAGTTCTTC.

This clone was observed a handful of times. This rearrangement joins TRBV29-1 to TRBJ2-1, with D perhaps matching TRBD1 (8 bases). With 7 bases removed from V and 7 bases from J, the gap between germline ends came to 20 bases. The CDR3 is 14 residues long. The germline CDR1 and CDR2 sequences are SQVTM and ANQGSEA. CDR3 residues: CSGGGQGARNEQFF. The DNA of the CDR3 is TGCAGCGGGGGAGGGCAGGGGGCGCGTAATGAGCAGTTCTTC.

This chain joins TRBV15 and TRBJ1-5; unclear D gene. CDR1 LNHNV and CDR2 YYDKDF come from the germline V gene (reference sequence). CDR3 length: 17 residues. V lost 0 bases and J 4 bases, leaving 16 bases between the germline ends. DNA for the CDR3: TGTGCCACCAGCAGAGAAGGCGGAGGGAATCGAAATCAGCCCCAGCATTTT. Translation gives CATSREGGGNRNQPQHF.

The chain's CDR3 is CASSLESGANVLTF. CDR3 sequence (DNA): TGTGCCAGCAGCTTGGAATCTGGGGCCAACGTCCTGACTTTC. The chain joins TRBV5-6 to TRBJ2-6; D unresolved. This CDR3 has 14 amino acids. Germline CDR1 reads SGHDT; CDR2 reads YYEEEE. Trimming removed 0 bases at V and 1 base at J, with 2 bases between.